The entry below gives a single T cell receptor (beta chain) sequence along with its context. The sample is drawn from a study of cytomegalovirus exposure and HLA in healthy donors. The PCR used 60 Vbeta and 13 Jbeta primers. TCRdb keeps only in-frame clones here, not all; method: immunoSEQ multiplex PCR. The sample has about 150,000 clones. The receptor was derived from a woman between 50 and 59 years old in good health and CMV-seronegative. Sequencing was done on a sample of PBMCs.

The CDR3 sequence is CASSQETAYSNQPQHF. CDR3 sequence (DNA): TGCGCCAGCAGCCAAGAGACAGCTTATAGCAATCAGCCCCAGCATTTT. This chain links TRBV4-1 with TRBJ1-5, with D perhaps TRBD1 (5 bases). Germline CDR1 is MGHRA and CDR2 is YSYEKL. Trimming cost V 0 bases and J 0 bases, with 9 bases left between them. The CDR3 is 16 residues long.